What follows describes a single T cell receptor beta chain. V trimming: 5 bases; J trimming: 6 bases; junction bases outside the gene matches: 8. The CDR3 contains 15 residues. Germline V CDR1 and CDR2: LNHDA, SQIVND (reference sequence). This entry belongs to a study of blood T cell repertoires in COVID-19. Study at large: The United States, Italy and Spain provided the acute and convalescent COVID-19 samples. The cDNA or gDNA used as material had been derived from T cells, B-cell-depleted T cells, or PBMCs.

Per the original methods: Amplification from reference gene primers served as the basis for estimated nucleated cell counts. Sequenced by immunoSEQ multiplex PCR; TCRdb stores in-frame clones only, minus some. That table gives V, J and clone size, and the DNA gave D and trimming. The data show roughly 150,000 clones, about 79% seen once. This sequence was found in a woman aged 50 to 60 with acute or convalescent COVID-19. The sample taken for sequencing was peripheral blood. The chain links TRBV19 to TRBJ2-7, with TRBD2 identical over 12 bases. The CDR3 region has the DNA TGTGCCAGTAGTGCCTGGACTAGCGGGGTCCCCGAGCAGTACTTC. Protein: CASSAWTSGVPEQYF.